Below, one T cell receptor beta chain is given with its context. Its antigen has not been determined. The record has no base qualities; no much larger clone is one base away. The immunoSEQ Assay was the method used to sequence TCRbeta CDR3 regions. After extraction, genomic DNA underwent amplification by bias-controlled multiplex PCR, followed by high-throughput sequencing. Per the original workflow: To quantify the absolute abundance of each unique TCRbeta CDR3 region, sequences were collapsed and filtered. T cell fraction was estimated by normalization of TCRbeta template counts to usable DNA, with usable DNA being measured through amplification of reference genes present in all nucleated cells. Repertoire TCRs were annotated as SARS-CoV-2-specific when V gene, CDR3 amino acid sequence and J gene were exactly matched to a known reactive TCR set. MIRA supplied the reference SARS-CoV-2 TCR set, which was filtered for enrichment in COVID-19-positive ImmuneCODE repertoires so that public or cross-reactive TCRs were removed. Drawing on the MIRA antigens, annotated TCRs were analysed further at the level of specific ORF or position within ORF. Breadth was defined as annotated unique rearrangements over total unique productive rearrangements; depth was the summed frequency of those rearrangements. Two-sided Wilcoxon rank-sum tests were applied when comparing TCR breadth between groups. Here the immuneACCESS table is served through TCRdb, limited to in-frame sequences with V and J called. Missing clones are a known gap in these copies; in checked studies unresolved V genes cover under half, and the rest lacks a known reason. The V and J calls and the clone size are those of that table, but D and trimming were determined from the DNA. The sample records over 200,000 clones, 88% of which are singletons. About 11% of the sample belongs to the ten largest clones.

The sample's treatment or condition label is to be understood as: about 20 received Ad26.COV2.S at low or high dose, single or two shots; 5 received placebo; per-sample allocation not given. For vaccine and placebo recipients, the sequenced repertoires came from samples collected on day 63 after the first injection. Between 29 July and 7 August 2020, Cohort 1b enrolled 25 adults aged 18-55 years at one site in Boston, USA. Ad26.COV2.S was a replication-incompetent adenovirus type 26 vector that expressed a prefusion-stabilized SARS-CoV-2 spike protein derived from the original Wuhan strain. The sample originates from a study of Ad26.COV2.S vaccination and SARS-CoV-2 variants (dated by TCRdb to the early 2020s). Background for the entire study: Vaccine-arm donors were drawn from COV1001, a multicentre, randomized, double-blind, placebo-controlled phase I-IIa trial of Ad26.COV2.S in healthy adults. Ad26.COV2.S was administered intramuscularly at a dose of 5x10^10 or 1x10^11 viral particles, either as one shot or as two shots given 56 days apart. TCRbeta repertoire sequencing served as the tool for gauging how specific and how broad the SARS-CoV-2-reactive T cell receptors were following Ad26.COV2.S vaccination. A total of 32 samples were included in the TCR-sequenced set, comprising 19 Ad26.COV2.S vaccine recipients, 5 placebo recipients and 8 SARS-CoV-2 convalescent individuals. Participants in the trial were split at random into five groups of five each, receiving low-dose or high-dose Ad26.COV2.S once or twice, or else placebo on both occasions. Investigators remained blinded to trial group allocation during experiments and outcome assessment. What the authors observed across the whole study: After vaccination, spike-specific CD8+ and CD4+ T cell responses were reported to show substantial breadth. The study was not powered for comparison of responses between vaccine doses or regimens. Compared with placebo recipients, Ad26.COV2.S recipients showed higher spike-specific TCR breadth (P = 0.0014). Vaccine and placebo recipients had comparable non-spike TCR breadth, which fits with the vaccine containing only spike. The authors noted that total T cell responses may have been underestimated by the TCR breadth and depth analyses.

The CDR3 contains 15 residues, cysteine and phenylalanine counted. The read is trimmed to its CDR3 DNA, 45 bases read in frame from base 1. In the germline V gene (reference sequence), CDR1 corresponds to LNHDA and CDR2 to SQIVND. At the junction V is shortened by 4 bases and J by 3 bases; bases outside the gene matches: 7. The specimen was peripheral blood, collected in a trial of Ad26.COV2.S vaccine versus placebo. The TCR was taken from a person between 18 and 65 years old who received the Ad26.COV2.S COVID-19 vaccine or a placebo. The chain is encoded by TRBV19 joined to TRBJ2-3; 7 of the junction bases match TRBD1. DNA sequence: TGTGCCAGTAGTAGAGAGGGGGCTCGGACAGATACGCAGTATTTT. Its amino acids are CASSREGARTDTQYF.